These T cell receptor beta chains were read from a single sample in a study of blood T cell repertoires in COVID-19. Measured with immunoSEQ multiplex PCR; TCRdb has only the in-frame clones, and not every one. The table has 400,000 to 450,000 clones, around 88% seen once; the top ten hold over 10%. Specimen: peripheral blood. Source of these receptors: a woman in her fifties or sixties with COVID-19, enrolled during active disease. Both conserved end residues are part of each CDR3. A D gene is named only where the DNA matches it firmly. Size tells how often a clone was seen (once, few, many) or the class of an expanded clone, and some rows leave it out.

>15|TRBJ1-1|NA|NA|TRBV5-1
CASSLDSPMNTEAFF
TGCGCCAGCAGCTTGGACTCGCCGATGAACACTGAAGCTTTCTTT
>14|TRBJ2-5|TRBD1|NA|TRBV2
CASNRQGAGETQYF
TGTGCCAGCAATAGACAGGGGGCGGGGGAGACCCAGTACTTC
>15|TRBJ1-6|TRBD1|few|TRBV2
CASIQRAGGNSPLHF
TGTGCCAGCATTCAACGGGCAGGGGGTAATTCACCCCTCCACTTT
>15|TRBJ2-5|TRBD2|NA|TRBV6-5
CASSKRGPLGETQYF
TGTGCCAGCAGTAAGCGGGGGCCCCTGGGGGAGACCCAGTACTTC
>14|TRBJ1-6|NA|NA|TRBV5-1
CASSLGQGGSPLHF
TGCGCCAGCAGCTTGGGGCAGGGTGGGTCACCCCTCCACTTT
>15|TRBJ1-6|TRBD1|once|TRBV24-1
CATSDARDRNSPLHF
TGTGCCACCAGTGATGCCCGGGACAGAAATTCACCCCTCCACTTT
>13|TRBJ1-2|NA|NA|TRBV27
CASSSQTYYGYTF
TGTGCCAGCAGTTCTCAGACTTACTATGGCTACACCTTC
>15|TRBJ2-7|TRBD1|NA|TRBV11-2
CASSLVGTAAYEQYF
TGTGCCAGCAGCTTAGTTGGGACAGCAGCCTACGAGCAGTACTTC
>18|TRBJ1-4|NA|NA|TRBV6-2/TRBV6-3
CASSPTVTGHGANEKLFF
TGTGCCAGCAGCCCTACCGTCACAGGCCATGGGGCTAATGAAAAACTGTTTTTT
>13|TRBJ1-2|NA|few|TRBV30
CACSGGTGDGYTF
TGTGCCTGTTCCGGCGGGACCGGGGATGGCTACACCTTC
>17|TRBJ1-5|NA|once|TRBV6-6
CASSRSGTLYSNQPQHF
TGTGCCAGCAGTCGGTCCGGGACACTTTATAGCAATCAGCCCCAGCATTTT
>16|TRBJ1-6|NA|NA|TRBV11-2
CASSLEGAGEISPLHF
TGTGCCAGCAGCTTAGAAGGTGCAGGGGAAATTTCACCCCTCCACTTT
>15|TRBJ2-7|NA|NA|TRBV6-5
CASSYAGGIIYEQYF
TGTGCCAGCAGTTACGCCGGAGGGATAATTTACGAGCAGTACTTC
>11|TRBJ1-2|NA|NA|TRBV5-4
CASSFGLGYTF
TGTGCCAGCAGCTTTGGCTTAGGCTACACCTTC